The 28 T cell receptor beta chains below all came from one sample that was sequenced in a study of type 1 and type 2 diabetes patients. Genomic DNA was the PCR template. The TCR beta CDR3 region was amplified using 30 forward and 13 reverse primers. TCRdb processed the multiplex PCR reads anew with MiXCR; each CDR3 protein has one entry. The data show more than 250,000 distinct CDR3 sequences, roughly 50% seen once. Sample: peripheral blood mononuclear cells (PBMCs). The receptor source for this set is a man aged 18 to 30 with type 2 diabetes.

The table lists this clonotype with a few counts. This rearrangement joins TRBV6-4 to TRBJ2-7; D gene uncertain. V gave up 0 bases and J gave up 3 bases, with 12 bases separating them. The length of the CDR3 is 15 residues. Germline V gene sequence: CDR1 MRHNA, CDR2 SNTAGT. The CDR3 DNA follows: TGTGCCAGCAGTGACTCAGAATCGATACGCTACGAGCAGTACTTC. Its translation is CASSDSESIRYEQYF.

The chain links TRBV5-1 to TRBJ2-3, with a weak D call TRBD2 (5 bases). V was clipped by 0 bases and J by 4 bases, with 9 bases between them. This CDR3 has 14 amino acids. In germline, CDR1 is SGHRS, CDR2 YFSETQ. The CDR3, as DNA: TGCGCCAGCAGCTTGGCAAGCGGATCAGATACGCAGTATTTT. As protein: CASSLASGSDTQYF.

The rearrangement joins TRBV5-1 to TRBJ1-2, with a possible D match to TRBD1 (6 bases). The CDR3 has 11 amino acids. V lost 4 bases, J lost 8 bases, and 9 bases lay in between. Germline CDR1 is SGHRS and CDR2 is YFSETQ. Here the CDR3 reads CASSERGGYTF. As DNA, the CDR3 is TGCGCCAGCAGCGAGAGGGGGGGCTACACCTTC.

This clonotype came up a few times. The chain employs TRBV7-3 and TRBJ2-7; 10 bases are shared with TRBD1. The length of the CDR3 is 15 residues. Germline trimming cut 1 base from V and 3 bases from J; bases unmatched to any gene: 3. Germline V CDR1 and CDR2: SGHTA, FQGTGA. This CDR3 reads CASSLKGQGDYEQYF. The CDR3 DNA reads as TGTGCCAGCAGCTTAAAAGGACAGGGGGACTACGAGCAGTACTTC.

V usage is TRBV11-2 and J usage is TRBJ2-7, with no clear D. The V end was cut by 3 bases, the J end by 3 bases, with 12 bases between. CDR1 and CDR2 from the germline V gene are SGHAT and FQNNGV. CDR3 length: 14 residues. The CDR3 sequence is CASSFGLNYYEQYF. For the CDR3, the DNA is TGTGCCAGCAGCTTCGGTCTTAATTACTACGAGCAGTACTTC.

This clonotype was picked up a small number of times. Here the CDR3 DNA reads TGTGCCAGCAGTTATGGGGGAGGGGGCACTGAAGCTTTCTTT. Protein product: CASSYGGGGTEAFF. V is TRBV6-6 and J is TRBJ1-1; D might be TRBD1 (6 bases). This CDR3 has 14 residues. Trimming pared 3 bases from V and 4 bases from J, leaving 12 bases between. Germline CDR1 is MNHNY and CDR2 is SVGAGI (reference sequence).

The chain is built from TRBV19 and TRBJ1-1; D is unresolved. Germline CDR1 is LNHDA and CDR2 is SQIVND (reference sequence). V lost 1 base to trimming and J lost 3 bases, with 12 bases between them. The CDR3 totals 15 residues. CDR3 coding DNA: TGTGCCAGTAGTATAGTAGGGAAATGGGACACTGAAGCTTTCTTT. Its protein is CASSIVGKWDTEAFF.

The chain carries TRBV11-2 and TRBJ1-4; D is undetermined. There are 15 residues in the CDR3. V was shortened by 7 bases and J by 8 bases, with 20 bases between the two germline ends. The germline V gene has CDR1 SGHAT and CDR2 FQNNGV. CDR3 nucleotides: TGTGCCAGCACCATCTTTGTCGGACTGGGCGAAAAACTGTTTTTT. Residues: CASTIFVGLGEKLFF.

J is TRBJ2-2 and V is TRBV27, with D unresolved. The CDR3 contains 15 residues. Trimming removed 5 bases at V and 1 base at J, with 11 bases between. Germline V gives CDR1 MNHEY, CDR2 SMNVEV (reference sequence). The CDR3 sequence: CASSIPGRNTGELFF. Written as DNA, the CDR3 is TGTGCCAGCAGTATTCCCGGACGGAACACCGGGGAGCTGTTTTTT.

This chain joins TRBV7-6 and TRBJ2-3; D unclear. V was pared by 0 bases and J by 2 bases, with 6 bases between. This CDR3 contains 14 residues. The germline V gene encodes CDR1 SGHVS and CDR2 FNYEAQ. In DNA form, the CDR3 reads TGTGCCAGCAGCTTAGCGGTCTCCACAGATACGCAGTATTTT. This sequence encodes CASSLAVSTDTQYF.

In the case of this clonotype: At one end, the junction sequence differs from germline, possibly due to a read error. This chain joins TRBV7-7 and TRBJ2-1, with a possible D match to TRBD2 (6 bases). The CDR3 covers 15 residues. Per germline, CDR1 SSHAT and CDR2 FNYEAQ (reference sequence). Here the CDR3 reads CASSIGTDPRNEQFF. The CDR3 DNA follows: TGTGCTAGCAGCATCGGGACTGACCCACGGAATGAGCAGTTCTTC.

This clonotype was counted between two and nine times. The chain couples TRBV5-1 to TRBJ2-7, with TRBD2 matching 9 bases. In germline, CDR1 is SGHRS, CDR2 YFSETQ. There are 16 residues in the CDR3. With V trimmed by 0 bases and J by 4 bases, 8 bases remained unmatched. CDR3 region: CASSLGRLREGYEQYF. As DNA, the CDR3 is TGCGCCAGCAGCTTGGGTAGATTGCGGGAGGGTTACGAGCAGTACTTC.

CDR3 amino acids: CASSEEWTLNYGYTF. DNA for the CDR3: TGTGCCAGCAGTGAAGAGTGGACACTTAACTATGGCTACACCTTC. This chain joins TRBV6-1 and TRBJ1-2; TRBD1 is a possible D gene (5 bases). Deletions cut 1 base from V and 1 base from J, with 10 bases between. CDR1 is MNHNS, CDR2 SASEGT, per germline. The CDR3 consists of 15 residues.

This clonotype was counted between two and nine times. The chain has TRBV7-2 and TRBJ2-6; D uncertain. Germline CDR1 is SGHTA and CDR2 is FQGNSA. The length of the CDR3 is 15 residues. V lost 5 bases and J 2 bases, leaving 10 bases between the germline ends. DNA of the CDR3: TGTGCCAGCAGCCGCCCTGGGGCTGGGGCCAACGTCCTGACTTTC. Its translation: CASSRPGAGANVLTF.

The CDR3 spells CASSLTYGIEAFF. The CDR3 nucleotides read TGTGCCAGCAGCCTTACTTACGGGATTGAAGCTTTCTTT. The V gene is TRBV7-9, the J gene TRBJ1-1; D is undetermined. The V gene's germline CDR1 is SEHNR and CDR2 FQNEAQ (reference sequence). The CDR3 sequence is 13 residues long. V was shortened by 5 bases and J by 7 bases, with 14 bases between the two germline ends.

The chain is built from TRBV7-6 and TRBJ2-3, with D perhaps TRBD1 (5 bases). This CDR3 is 18 amino acids long. The V and J ends lost 5 bases and 3 bases respectively, with 24 bases between them. Germline CDR1 is SGHVS and CDR2 is FNYEAQ. CDR3 coding DNA: TGTGCCAGCAGCCTTCAAAGAACCCACGCAGGGCGGACAGATACGCAGTATTTT. This sequence encodes CASSLQRTHAGRTDTQYF.

With regard to this clonotype: This may stem from a read error, because a much larger clone lies one nucleotide away. This chain uses TRBV10-3 with TRBJ1-1; D is unresolved. The CDR3 covers 14 residues. Looked up from germline, CDR1 is ENHRY and CDR2 is SYGVKD. CDR3: CAISEGELNTGAFF. The DNA of the CDR3 is TGTGCCATCAGTGAGGGGGAATTGAACACTGGAGCTTTCTTT.

The chain recombines TRBV4-1 with TRBJ1-5; maybe TRBD1 (6 bases). CDR1 and CDR2 from the germline V gene are MGHRA and YSYEKL. The CDR3 runs to 15 residues. V was pared by 0 bases and J by 4 bases, with 10 bases between. This CDR3 is CASSQEGGENQPQHF. The CDR3 bases are TGCGCCAGCAGCCAAGAAGGGGGTGAAAATCAGCCCCAGCATTTT.

J is TRBJ2-7 and V is TRBV19; 7 bases fit TRBD1. The CDR3 has 16 residues. Germline CDR1 is LNHDA and CDR2 is SQIVND (reference sequence). The V segment lost 4 bases and the J segment 2 bases; nucleotides outside the gene matches: 11. CDR3 in amino acids: CASSNGAQGVPYEQYF. CDR3 coding DNA: TGTGCCAGTAGTAACGGGGCGCAGGGGGTCCCCTACGAGCAGTACTTC.

This clonotype was seen only a few times. The chain joins TRBV10-1 to TRBJ2-7, with TRBD2 matching over 9 bases. The J segment lost 0 bases and the V segment lost 2 bases, leaving 2 bases of the junction unmatched. Germline V lookup: CDR1 WNHNN, CDR2 SYGVQD (reference sequence). The CDR3 consists of 15 residues. CDR3 sequence: CASSEDSGSSYEQYF. CDR3 nucleotides: TGCGCCAGCAGTGAGGATAGCGGGAGCTCCTACGAGCAGTACTTC.

V gene TRBV9 combines with J gene TRBJ2-2; D may be TRBD2 (6 bases). The length of the CDR3 is 18 residues. V was pared by 0 bases and J by 7 bases, with 22 bases between. CDR1 SGDLS and CDR2 YYNGEE come from the germline V gene. CDR3 in amino acids: CASSVAPGDGLTIGELFF. CDR3 in DNA: TGTGCCAGCAGCGTAGCCCCGGGGGACGGCTTGACTATCGGGGAGCTGTTTTTT.

The rearrangement links TRBV30 to TRBJ2-7, with unresolved D. The V gene's germline CDR1 is GTSNPN and CDR2 SVGIG (reference sequence). The CDR3 is 11 residues long. Trimming pared 3 bases from V and 6 bases from J, leaving 9 bases between. The CDR3 region is CAWSAGAEQYF. The DNA of the CDR3 is TGTGCCTGGAGCGCCGGAGCCGAGCAGTACTTC. Together with reference TRBV30 and TRBJ2-7, the CDR3 gives the full variable domain: SQTIHQWPATLVQPVGSPLSLECTVEGTSNPNLYWYRQAAGRGLQLLFYSVGIGQISSEVPQNLSASRPQDRQFILSSKKLLLSDSGFYLCAWSAGAEQYFGPGTRLTVT.

The J gene is TRBJ1-2, the V gene TRBV11-2, with D perhaps matching TRBD1 (6 bases). Germline CDR1 is SGHAT and CDR2 is FQNNGV. This CDR3 has 17 amino acids. Trimming pared 2 bases from V and 6 bases from J, leaving 22 bases between. The CDR3 here is CASSLLGIQGFRDGYTF. CDR3 DNA: TGTGCCAGCAGCTTACTCGGCATTCAGGGGTTTCGGGATGGCTACACCTTC.

Regarding this clonotype: A much larger clone sits a single nucleotide away, making a read error possible. The CDR3, as DNA: TGTGCCTGGAGGCCAGGGACGAGTTCACCCCTCCACTTT. Protein sequence: CAWRPGTSSPLHF. J is TRBJ1-6 and V is TRBV30; tentatively, D is TRBD1 (5 bases). The CDR3 runs 13 residues. V lost 3 bases and J lost 9, with 12 bases in between. CDR1 is GTSNPN and CDR2 is SVGIG in the germline V gene (reference sequence).

This clonotype was seen at least ten times. The chain carries TRBV15 and TRBJ2-5; 9 nucleotides match TRBD1. V lost 4 bases and J lost 2; bases outside the gene matches: 8. The CDR3 sequence is 16 residues long. CDR1 is LNHNV, CDR2 YYDKDF, per germline (reference sequence). The CDR3 reads CATSKGDRVRQETQYF. CDR3 nucleotides: TGTGCCACCAGCAAAGGGGACAGGGTGCGTCAAGAGACCCAGTACTTC.

The V and J genes are TRBV10-3 and TRBJ1-2, with 11 bases identical to TRBD1. The CDR3 contains 14 residues. The V gene end was trimmed by 7 bases and the J gene end by 7 bases; junction bases not matched to a gene: 8. CDR1 and CDR2 (germline): ENHRY, SYGVKD. CDR3 DNA: TGTGCCATCAAAAAGGGACAGGGGGTTAGTGGCTACACCTTC. Amino acids: CAIKKGQGVSGYTF.

J is TRBJ2-5 and V is TRBV27; D perhaps matches TRBD2 (6 bases). The V end lost 3 bases, the J end lost 4 bases, and 15 bases lay between the germline ends. Germline V lookup: CDR1 MNHEY, CDR2 SMNVEV (reference sequence). The CDR3 length is 15 residues. For the CDR3, the DNA is TGTGCCAGCAGTTTCCAGCGGAGGGTCGGAGAGACCCAGTACTTC. This sequence encodes CASSFQRRVGETQYF.

The CDR3 DNA reads as TGTGCCATCATGGCTAGCGGGGCCGAGGAGGAGACCCAGTACTTC. It encodes CAIMASGAEEETQYF. V gene TRBV28 combines with J gene TRBJ2-5; 9 positions agree with TRBD2. CDR1 is MDHEN, CDR2 SYDVKM, per germline. The CDR3 extends over 15 amino acids. After removal of 10 bases from V and 5 bases from J, the junction contained 14 bases not matched to a gene.